These 28 T cell receptor beta chains were sequenced from one sample in a study of shared clonotypes between healthy human individuals. Using immunoSEQ multiplex PCR, the repertoire was profiled, and TCRdb retains in-frame clones only, with some absent. The sample holds roughly 2.2 million clones, around 93% seen once. The specimen was naive CD4+ T cells from PBMCs. Subset given: CD45RA+ positively selected. The receptors come from a man between 18 and 35 years old in good health. Some clones in this sample may be carry-over from other donors' samples.

The rearrangement links TRBV25-1 to TRBJ1-4, with a possible D match to TRBD1 (5 bases). Looked up from germline, CDR1 is MGHDK and CDR2 is SYGVNS. Trimming took off 3 bases at V and 8 bases at J, with 13 bases between the two ends. The length of the CDR3 is 14 residues. The CDR3 DNA is TGTGCCAGCAGTGAGGGTCCGACAGTCGAAAAACTGTTTTTT. Translating it yields CASSEGPTVEKLFF.

CDR3 residues: CASSLAGANYEQYF. The DNA of the CDR3 is TGCGCCAGCAGCTTGGCGGGAGCCAACTACGAGCAGTACTTC. The chain combines TRBV5-1 with TRBJ2-7; possible D gene TRBD2, 6 bases. V was shortened by 0 bases and J by 3 bases, with 10 bases between the two germline ends. CDR1 SGHRS and CDR2 YFSETQ come from the germline V gene. The length of the CDR3 is 14 residues.

The chain couples TRBV10-3 to TRBJ1-5; 7 bases are a match to TRBD1. The CDR3 is 16 amino acids. The germline V gene encodes CDR1 ENHRY and CDR2 SYGVKD. V shed 6 bases and J 1 base; nucleotides not matched to a gene: 9. CDR3 DNA sequence: TGTGCCATCAGCCCACAGGGGCGCGGGAGCAATCAGCCCCAGCATTTT. Translation gives CAISPQGRGSNQPQHF.

This clone was counted a few times. The chain is built from TRBV20-1 and TRBJ1-1; D call uncertain. The CDR3 contains 11 residues. Trimming stripped 3 bases from V and 6 bases from J, with 8 bases between. From germline, CDR1 is DFQATT and CDR2 SNEGSKA (reference sequence). This chain's CDR3 is CSASMHAEAFF. CDR3 DNA: TGCAGTGCTAGCATGCATGCTGAAGCTTTCTTT.

The chain joins TRBV13 to TRBJ2-2, with 11 positions matching TRBD2. The CDR3 runs to 16 residues. Germline CDR1 reads PRHDT; CDR2 reads FYEKMQ (reference sequence). Trimming took 6 bases from V and 5 from J; bases not matched to a gene: 8. This CDR3 reads CASRSSSGRYTGELFF. Here the CDR3 DNA reads TGTGCCAGCAGGTCTTCTAGCGGGAGGTATACCGGGGAGCTGTTTTTT.

Notes on this clone: Within the sample, other DNA sequences also encode this same CDR3. The chain links TRBV19 to TRBJ2-5; TRBD1 matches at 7 bases. This CDR3 has 13 amino acids. J gave up 3 bases and V 5 bases, and 3 bases lay outside the gene matches. Germline loops: CDR1 LNHDA, CDR2 SQIVND (reference sequence). CDR3 bases: TGTGCCAGTAGTGTTGACAGGGAAGAGACCCAGTACTTC. Protein product: CASSVDREETQYF.

Details on this clone: This specimen includes other DNA sequences encoding the same CDR3. CDR3: CASSLGQKNIQYF. The CDR3 DNA reads as TGTGCCAGCAGTTTGGGACAGAAAAACATTCAGTACTTC. The chain has TRBV27 and TRBJ2-4; 7 positions agree with TRBD1. This CDR3 has 13 amino acids. Germline trimming cut 3 bases from V and 4 bases from J; bases unmatched to any gene: 0. Germline CDR1 reads MNHEY; CDR2 reads SMNVEV (reference sequence).

The rearrangement uses TRBV10-1 and TRBJ2-2; D call uncertain. CDR3 length: 14 residues. V gave up 2 bases and J gave up 7 bases, with 11 bases separating them. The germline V gene has CDR1 WNHNN and CDR2 SYGVQD (reference sequence). CDR3 region: CASSEVEDGGELFF. The CDR3 DNA reads TGCGCCAGCAGTGAGGTAGAAGATGGCGGGGAGCTGTTTTTT.

The chain employs TRBV14 and TRBJ2-5; tentative D call: TRBD2 (6 bases). The germline CDR1 and CDR2 sequences are SGHDN and FVKESK. With 6 bases removed from V and 9 bases from J, the gap between germline ends came to 23 bases. The CDR3 extends over 15 amino acids. CDR3 in amino acids: CASSEWGKGERAQYF. The CDR3 DNA is TGTGCCAGCAGTGAATGGGGGAAAGGGGAGCGGGCCCAGTACTTC.

The chain uses TRBV10-3 and TRBJ1-3, with D unresolved. The CDR3 consists of 14 residues. The V end was cut by 7 bases, the J end by 0 bases, with 10 bases between. Germline CDR1 ENHRY, CDR2 SYGVKD. The CDR3 is CAITSDGSGNTIYF. DNA of the CDR3: TGTGCCATCACCTCAGACGGCTCTGGAAACACCATATATTTT.

The chain joins TRBV2 to TRBJ2-2; D possibly corresponds to TRBD1 (6 bases). This CDR3 is 16 amino acids long. Deletions cut 3 bases from V and 6 bases from J, with 17 bases between. CDR1 SNHLY and CDR2 FYNNEI come from the germline V gene. This chain's CDR3 is CASSEWGPPSAGELFF. CDR3 coding DNA: TGTGCCAGCAGTGAGTGGGGGCCCCCCTCCGCCGGGGAGCTGTTTTTT.

The chain has TRBV7-2 and TRBJ2-7; no reliable D call. Looked up from germline, CDR1 is SGHTA and CDR2 is FQGNSA. V dropped 1 base and J dropped 6 bases, with 10 bases sitting between them. This CDR3 is 13 amino acids long. DNA for the CDR3: TGTGCCAGCAGCTTAGAGTGGGCCAGCGAGCAGTACTTC. It encodes CASSLEWASEQYF.

The chain employs TRBV6-5 and TRBJ2-1; 10 nucleotides match TRBD2. Germline CDR1 and CDR2: MNHEY and SVGAGI. J was trimmed by 4 bases and V by 2 bases; bases with no gene match: 5. This CDR3 spans 16 amino acids. In nucleotides, the CDR3 is TGTGCCAGCAGTTACGAAACTAGCGGGGCATACAATGAGCAGTTCTTC. Translated: CASSYETSGAYNEQFF.

The rearrangement uses TRBV7-8 and TRBJ2-7; 7 bases fit TRBD1. V trimming: 5 bases; J trimming: 2 bases; junction bases outside the gene matches: 3. Per the germline V gene, CDR1 is SGHVS and CDR2 is FQNEAQ. The CDR3 is made up of 13 amino acids. CDR3 sequence: CASSPDRPYEQYF. The CDR3, as DNA: TGTGCCAGCAGCCCGGACAGGCCCTACGAGCAGTACTTC.

This chain links TRBV28 with TRBJ1-1, with D hard to call. Germline values: CDR1 MDHEN, CDR2 SYDVKM. The germline V and J ends were trimmed by 4 bases and 11 bases, with 14 bases remaining between them. This CDR3 has 12 amino acids. In nucleotides, the CDR3 is TGTGCCAGCAGTTCTCTAACCCCCGGGGCTTTCTTT. Protein sequence: CASSSLTPGAFF.

This clone has only one observation. The chain joins TRBV7-3 to TRBJ2-2, with 10 bases that match TRBD2. Germline CDR1 reads SGHTA; CDR2 reads FQGTGA. The CDR3 has 16 amino acids. With V trimmed by 2 bases and J by 7 bases, 7 bases remained unmatched. The CDR3 DNA sequence: TGTGCCAGCAGCTTAGAAGCGGGAGGGCTTGGCGGGGAGCTGTTTTTT. This codes for CASSLEAGGLGGELFF. The complete variable domain, with remaining parts taken from reference TRBV7-3 and TRBJ2-2, reads GAGVSQTPSNKVTEKGKYVELRCDPISGHTALYWYRQSLGQGPEFLIYFQGTGAADDSGLPNDRFFAVRPEGSVSTLKIQRTERGDSAVYLCASSLEAGGLGGELFFGEGSRLTVL.

The J gene is TRBJ1-1, the V gene TRBV5-1; D remains unclear. This CDR3 is built from 15 residues. Germline loops: CDR1 SGHRS, CDR2 YFSETQ. V shed 4 bases and J shed 0 bases, with 13 bases lying between them. The CDR3 DNA follows: TGCGCCAGCAGCAAGAATACGGCTATGAACACTGAAGCTTTCTTT. This codes for CASSKNTAMNTEAFF.

The chain employs TRBV10-3 and TRBJ2-1; 8 bases fit TRBD2. Losses at the gene ends were 3 bases for V and 6 bases for J; bases not matched to a gene: 10. Germline-derived CDR1 and CDR2 are ENHRY and SYGVKD. The CDR3 is 16 amino acids. The CDR3: CAISDTEAGGINEQFF. CDR3 nucleotides: TGTGCCATCAGTGACACCGAGGCGGGAGGTATCAATGAGCAGTTCTTC.

This chain links TRBV7-3 with TRBJ2-3; a weak D match, TRBD2 (6 bases). The V end was cut by 4 bases, the J end by 6 bases, with 11 bases between. The CDR3 length is 13 residues. The germline CDR1 and CDR2 sequences are SGHTA and FQGTGA. The DNA of the CDR3 is TGTGCCAGCAGCTCTTCCCGGGGGGATACGCAGTATTTT. Residues: CASSSSRGDTQYF. The full variable domain, completed using reference TRBV7-3 and TRBJ2-3, is GAGVSQTPSNKVTEKGKYVELRCDPISGHTALYWYRQSLGQGPEFLIYFQGTGAADDSGLPNDRFFAVRPEGSVSTLKIQRTERGDSAVYLCASSSSRGDTQYFGPGTRLTVL.

The chain combines TRBV11-1 with TRBJ1-3; D uncertain. Trimming removed 3 bases at V and 4 bases at J, with 7 bases between. The CDR3 loop spans 13 amino acids. Germline lookup yields CDR1 SGHAT and CDR2 FQDESV (reference sequence). The chain's CDR3 is CASSFRPGNTIYF. CDR3 nucleotide sequence: TGTGCCAGCAGCTTCAGGCCCGGAAACACCATATATTTT.

The chain employs TRBV7-3 and TRBJ2-3; 7 nucleotides match TRBD2. Germline CDR1 SGHTA, CDR2 FQGTGA. The CDR3 is 15 amino acids. The J segment lost 4 bases and the V segment lost 5 bases, leaving 9 bases of the junction unmatched. The CDR3 sequence is CASSVVAGVPDTQYF. The DNA of the CDR3 is TGTGCCAGCAGCGTTGTGGCGGGAGTCCCAGATACGCAGTATTTT.

The J gene is TRBJ2-3, the V gene TRBV5-1; D gene ambiguous. The CDR3 contains 17 residues. Germline V lookup: CDR1 SGHRS, CDR2 YFSETQ. V lost 0 bases to trimming and J lost 0 bases, with 14 bases between them. CDR3 amino acids: CASSLVPRTTSTDTQYF. As DNA, the CDR3 is TGCGCCAGCAGCTTGGTGCCCAGAACTACGAGCACAGATACGCAGTATTTT.

J is TRBJ2-7 and V is TRBV4-2; the match to TRBD1 covers 8 bases. Germline CDR1 and CDR2: LGHNA and YNFKEQ. V was pared by 4 bases and J by 4 bases, with 12 bases of the junction left unmatched. This CDR3 spans 16 amino acids. The CDR3: CASSLNGQGAKYEQYF. The CDR3, as DNA: TGTGCCAGCAGCCTCAACGGGCAGGGGGCGAAATACGAGCAGTACTTC.

V gene TRBV5-1 combines with J gene TRBJ2-5, with 12 bases that match TRBD2. The CDR3 length is 15 residues. V shed 5 bases and J 5 bases; nucleotides not matched to a gene: 7. Germline V CDR1 and CDR2: SGHRS, YFSETQ. DNA for the CDR3: TGCGCCAGCAGTTTCCTAGCGGGAGGGCCGGAGACCCAGTACTTC. It is translated as CASSFLAGGPETQYF. Full variable domain (rest looked up from reference TRBV5-1 and TRBJ2-5): KAGVTQTPRYLIKTRGQQVTLSCSPISGHRSVSWYQQTPGQGLQFLFEYFSETQRNKGNFPGRFSGRQFSNSRSEMNVSTLELGDSALYLCASSFLAGGPETQYFGPGTRLLVL.

The rearrangement uses TRBV6-5 and TRBJ2-3; TRBD1 matches 7 bases. CDR1 is MNHEY and CDR2 is SVGAGI in the germline V gene. V gave up 6 bases and J gave up 2 bases; unmatched junction bases: 8. The CDR3 is made up of 15 amino acids. The CDR3 loop is CASSRQGPDTDTQYF. DNA of the CDR3: TGTGCCAGCAGCCGACAGGGACCCGACACAGATACGCAGTATTTT.

J is TRBJ2-3 and V is TRBV4-2; TRBD1 aligns across 10 bases. V dropped 2 bases and J dropped 4; count of bases not matched to a gene: 6. CDR1 LGHNA and CDR2 YNFKEQ come from the germline V gene. This CDR3 spans 16 amino acids. The CDR3 region has the DNA TGTGCCAGCAGCCAATCTGGGACAGGGGTCGCAGATACGCAGTATTTT. Protein: CASSQSGTGVADTQYF.

This clone appeared once. V usage is TRBV7-3 and J usage is TRBJ2-2; 10 bases line up with TRBD2. V lost 5 bases and J lost 4; bases outside the gene matches: 4. Germline CDR1 reads SGHTA; CDR2 reads FQGTGA. The length of the CDR3 is 15 residues. As DNA, the CDR3 is TGTGCCAGCAGCATGGGACTAGCGATCACCGGGGAGCTGTTTTTT. This sequence encodes CASSMGLAITGELFF.

A note on this clone: Other DNA sequences in the same sample also yield this CDR3. The chain combines TRBV18 with TRBJ2-7; 8 bases match TRBD1. From germline, CDR1 is KGHSH and CDR2 LQKENI. V shed 1 base, J shed 0 bases, and the junction held 2 bases outside the gene matches. The CDR3 sequence is 15 residues long. CDR3 sequence reads: CASSPRQGSSYEQYF. For the CDR3, the DNA is TGTGCCAGCTCACCACGACAGGGGAGCTCCTACGAGCAGTACTTC.